Presented here are 27 T cell receptor beta chains from one specimen sequenced in a study of T cells in Graves' hyperthyroidism and ophthalmopathy (dated by TCRdb to the late 2010s). Libraries were prepared through multiplex PCR. Reads for this sample came from an Illumina HiSeq 2000. TCR beta CDR3 regions were amplified from RNA transcripts. For the first round of RT-PCR on the TCR CDR3, the HTBI primer set was used together with the Qiagen OneStep RT-PCR kit. TCRdb passed the public sequencing reads through fastp at Q25 and MiXCR, retaining productive beta sequences. Every entry covers one CDR3 protein and lists the most common genes and DNA from its rows. The sample table shows 450,000 to 500,000 distinct CDR3 sequences, and less than 25% are seen once. Under 55% of the sample goes to the ten largest clones. The sample comprised blood. These receptors came from a woman in her 70s with Graves' ophthalmopathy.

The chain recombines TRBV7-9 with TRBJ2-3, with TRBD1 matching over 9 bases. The CDR3 covers 16 residues. Germline V gene sequence: CDR1 SEHNR, CDR2 FQNEAQ (reference sequence). Trimming took 5 bases from V and 2 from J; bases not matched to a gene: 8. The CDR3 nucleotides read TGTGCCAGCAGCCGGACTGGACAGGGGCTCACAGATACGCAGTATTTT. Its translation: CASSRTGQGLTDTQYF.

This clonotype came up a few times. The chain joins TRBV7-2 to TRBJ1-6, with TRBD1 as a possible D gene (5 bases). This CDR3 has 14 residues. Germline assignment: CDR1 SGHTA and CDR2 FQGNSA. The V end lost 0 bases, the J end lost 9 bases, and 9 bases lay between the germline ends. The CDR3 reads CASSLAQAGSPLHF. CDR3 nucleotides: TGTGCCAGCAGCTTAGCACAGGCGGGTTCACCCCTCCACTTT.

This rearrangement joins TRBV3-1 to TRBJ1-2, with 8 nucleotides matching TRBD1. The trim removed 0 bases at V and 8 bases at J, leaving 5 bases unmatched. The CDR3 spans 14 residues. Germline V gene data show CDR1 as LGHDT and CDR2 as YNNKEL (reference sequence). This CDR3 is CASSQDGQGRGYTF. Written as DNA, the CDR3 is TGTGCCAGCAGCCAAGATGGACAGGGCAGGGGCTACACCTTC.

This clonotype was seen a handful of times. The chain carries TRBV28 and TRBJ2-6; D might be TRBD2 (5 bases). Deletions cut 4 bases from V and 0 bases from J, with 10 bases between. The CDR3 totals 16 residues. In germline, CDR1 is MDHEN, CDR2 SYDVKM. CDR3 coding DNA: TGTGCCAGCAGTTGGGGAGCCCTCTCTGGGGCCAACGTCCTGACTTTC. Its translation is CASSWGALSGANVLTF. Drawing the rest from reference TRBV28 and TRBJ2-6, the complete variable domain is DVKVTQSSRYLVKRTGEKVFLECVQDMDHENMFWYRQDPGLGLRLIYFSYDVKMKEKGDIPEGYSVSREKKERFSLILESASTNQTSMYLCASSWGALSGANVLTFGAGSRLTVL.

This clonotype was counted a few times. The chain combines TRBV7-2 with TRBJ1-1, with D maybe TRBD1 (6 bases). Trimming pared 5 bases from V and 8 bases from J, leaving 21 bases between. The CDR3 is 15 amino acids. Germline V lookup: CDR1 SGHTA, CDR2 FQGNSA. Here the CDR3 DNA reads TGTGCCAGCAGCCCCCATGGGGGGGCGGTCGGGGAAGCTTTCTTT. Encoded protein: CASSPHGGAVGEAFF.

V usage is TRBV6-5 and J usage is TRBJ2-1, with TRBD1 identical over 7 bases. J was trimmed by 0 bases and V by 5 bases; bases with no gene match: 19. Germline CDR1 and CDR2: MNHEY and SVGAGI. The CDR3 is 20 residues long. In nucleotides, the CDR3 is TGTGCCAGCAGTACTCACCGGGACAGTGATCCTCTCGACTCCTACAATGAGCAGTTCTTC. It encodes CASSTHRDSDPLDSYNEQFF.

The chain joins TRBV20-1 to TRBJ2-7, with 7 positions matching TRBD1. Germline lookup yields CDR1 DFQATT and CDR2 SNEGSKA (reference sequence). J was trimmed by 3 bases and V by 5 bases; bases with no gene match: 7. The CDR3 has 13 residues. CDR3 sequence reads: CSALGQTVYEQYV. The CDR3 DNA is TGCAGTGCTTTGGGACAGACCGTCTACGAGCAGTACGTC.

This chain joins TRBV6-1 and TRBJ1-2, with unresolved D. There are 14 residues in the CDR3. Germline V gene lookup returns CDR1 MNHNS and CDR2 SASEGT. Trimming left V 8 bases short and J 3 bases short, with 16 bases between. Here the CDR3 reads CASRPGGRDYGYTF. CDR3 coding DNA: TGTGCCAGCCGGCCGGGTGGTAGGGACTATGGCTACACCTTC.

The rearrangement links TRBV6-1 to TRBJ1-1; TRBD1 matches at 7 bases. V gave up 5 bases and J gave up 6 bases; unmatched junction bases: 12. Germline loops: CDR1 MNHNS, CDR2 SASEGT. The CDR3 covers 15 residues. Here the CDR3 DNA reads TGTGCCAGCAGTAGGACAGGTTGGGGCGATGCTGAAGCTTTCTTT. Translating it yields CASSRTGWGDAEAFF.

This clonotype was recorded at least ten times. V gene TRBV29-1 combines with J gene TRBJ1-1, with D possibly being TRBD1 (6 bases). This CDR3 comprises 13 residues. V lost 3 bases and J 0 bases, leaving 8 bases between the germline ends. Germline V CDR1 and CDR2: SQVTM, ANQGSEA. CDR3 loop: CSVDRGLNTEAFF. The CDR3 nucleotides read TGCAGCGTTGACAGGGGCCTGAACACTGAAGCTTTCTTT. Full variable domain (outside the CDR3, taken from reference TRBV29-1 and TRBJ1-1): SAVISQKPSRDICQRGTSLTIQCQVDSQVTMMFWYRQQPGQSLTLIATANQGSEATYESGFVIDKFPISRPNLTFSTLTVSNMSPEDSSIYLCSVDRGLNTEAFFGQGTRLTVV.

In its sample, this clonotype was seen a few times. The chain recombines TRBV5-1 with TRBJ2-7; tentatively, D is TRBD2 (5 bases). The V and J ends lost 1 base and 5 bases respectively, with 16 bases between them. This CDR3 spans 15 amino acids. Germline values: CDR1 SGHRS, CDR2 YFSETQ. CDR3 bases: TGCGCCAGCAGCTTGATAATCGAGGGAAGCGACGAGCAGTACTTC. Encoded protein: CASSLIIEGSDEQYF. The full variable domain, completed using reference TRBV5-1 and TRBJ2-7, is KAGVTQTPRYLIKTRGQQVTLSCSPISGHRSVSWYQQTPGQGLQFLFEYFSETQRNKGNFPGRFSGRQFSNSRSEMNVSTLELGDSALYLCASSLIIEGSDEQYFGPGTRLTVT.

This clonotype has just a few counts. The V and J genes are TRBV5-1 and TRBJ2-1; D is unclear. Germline V CDR1 and CDR2: SGHRS, YFSETQ. With 2 bases removed from V and 8 bases from J, the gap between germline ends came to 11 bases. CDR3 length: 13 residues. CDR3 coding DNA: TGCGCCAGCAGCTTAGGGCAGGACGATGAGCAGTTCTTC. This translates into CASSLGQDDEQFF.

This chain uses TRBV2 with TRBJ2-1; 8 bases are shared with TRBD2. V was pared by 6 bases and J by 5 bases, with 9 bases of the junction left unmatched. Germline assignment: CDR1 SNHLY and CDR2 FYNNEI. CDR3 length: 15 amino acids. The CDR3 reads CASRKGTSGNNEQFF. The CDR3 DNA is TGTGCCAGCAGAAAGGGCACTAGCGGTAACAATGAGCAGTTCTTC.

This clonotype was found a few times. J is TRBJ2-1 and V is TRBV5-5; 8 bases map to TRBD1. Germline V gene sequence: CDR1 SGHKS, CDR2 YYEKEE (reference sequence). CDR3 length: 16 amino acids. V trimming: 2 bases; J trimming: 4 bases; junction bases outside the gene matches: 8. The CDR3 bases are TGTGCCAGCAGCTTAGGTCCCGGGACAGGTTACAATGAGCAGTTCTTC. Amino acids: CASSLGPGTGYNEQFF.

This clonotype occurred a few times. The CDR3 sequence: CASSQPGGETHPFF. CDR3 nucleotide sequence: TGTGCCAGCAGTCAACCCGGGGGGGAGACACATCCTTTCTTT. J is TRBJ1-1 and V is TRBV6-2 or TRBV6-3, with D possibly matching TRBD1 (5 bases). The CDR3 has 14 residues. Germline-derived CDR1 and CDR2 are MNHEY and SVGEGT. V was shortened by 5 bases and J by 12 bases, with 22 bases between the two germline ends.

This clonotype was seen repeatedly, ten times or more. The chain links TRBV6-2 or TRBV6-3 to TRBJ1-1; 8 bases fit TRBD1. Germline-derived CDR1 and CDR2 are MNHEY and SVGEGT. This CDR3 has 15 amino acids. V lost 4 bases to trimming and J lost 0 bases; unmatched junction nucleotides: 4. DNA of the CDR3: TGTGCCAGCAGTTCCAGGGGACAGGTGAACACTGAAGCTTTCTTT. This translates into CASSSRGQVNTEAFF.

The chain carries TRBV3-1 and TRBJ1-6, with D unresolved. The length of the CDR3 is 15 residues. V lost 1 base and J lost 0, with 4 bases in between. Germline loops: CDR1 LGHDT, CDR2 YNNKEL (reference sequence). Here the CDR3 DNA reads TGTGCCAGCAGCCAAGGCGGCTCCTATAATTCACCCCTCCACTTT. This translates into CASSQGGSYNSPLHF.

The chain joins TRBV4-1 to TRBJ2-5; perhaps TRBD1 as D (6 bases). The CDR3 runs 16 residues. The germline V and J ends were trimmed by 1 base and 4 bases, with 16 bases remaining between them. CDR1 and CDR2 from the germline V gene are MGHRA and YSYEKL. The CDR3 is CASSQVNTGFGETQYF. The DNA of the CDR3 is TGCGCCAGCAGCCAAGTCAACACAGGGTTCGGAGAGACCCAGTACTTC.

CDR3 sequence (DNA): TGTGCCAGCAGTGACGGGTCCCTACTCAATGGCTACACCTTC. This sequence encodes CASSDGSLLNGYTF. V and J are TRBV6-1 and TRBJ1-2; the D is unclear. Per the germline V gene, CDR1 is MNHNS and CDR2 is SASEGT. The CDR3 runs 14 residues. Trimming left V 3 bases short and J 6 bases short, with 14 bases between.

At least ten counts were recorded for this clonotype. The rearrangement uses TRBV11-2 and TRBJ2-1, with TRBD2 matching 7 bases. This CDR3 comprises 14 residues. Trimming took 7 bases from V and 8 from J; bases not matched to a gene: 11. CDR1 is SGHAT, CDR2 FQNNGV, per germline. CDR3: CASNGLAEIDEQFF. The CDR3 coding sequence is TGTGCCAGCAATGGGCTAGCGGAGATAGATGAGCAGTTCTTC.

This clonotype was counted between two and nine times. This rearrangement joins TRBV2 to TRBJ2-1, with TRBD2 matching 8 bases. After removal of 4 bases from V and 9 bases from J, the junction contained 11 bases not matched to a gene. The CDR3 is made up of 15 amino acids. The germline V gene encodes CDR1 SNHLY and CDR2 FYNNEI. The CDR3 here is CASSAGSGRFGEQFF. In DNA, the CDR3 is TGTGCCAGCAGTGCCGGGAGCGGGAGATTTGGTGAGCAGTTCTTC.

Points on this clonotype: This may be a read error, as it is one base from a much larger clone. The chain carries TRBV28 and TRBJ2-3; 12 nucleotides agree with TRBD2. The CDR3 loop spans 17 amino acids. From germline, CDR1 is MDHEN and CDR2 SYDVKM. J lost 4 bases, V lost 4 bases, and 9 bases had no gene match. The CDR3 is CASSSPGLAGIADTQYF. The DNA for the CDR3 is TGTGCCAGCAGTTCCCCGGGACTAGCGGGTATCGCAGATACGCAGTATTTT.

This clonotype appeared many times. The gene calls are TRBV7-2 and TRBJ2-1; 8 bases match TRBD2. The CDR3 extends over 15 amino acids. With V trimmed by 8 bases and J by 1 base, 7 bases remained unmatched. Germline V CDR1 and CDR2: SGHTA, FQGNSA. CDR3 bases: TGTGCCAGCGCGAGCGGGAGTGGGTCCTACAATGAGCAGTTCTTC. Translated, it gives CASASGSGSYNEQFF.

The chain employs TRBV18 and TRBJ1-6; 7 bases align to TRBD1. This CDR3 is 15 amino acids long. The V gene end was trimmed by 3 bases and the J gene end by 7 bases; junction bases not matched to a gene: 6. Germline V CDR1 and CDR2: KGHSH, LQKENI. The CDR3 here is CASSPLGQLNSPLHF. The CDR3 DNA is TGTGCCAGCTCACCTTTGGGACAGCTAAATTCACCCCTCCACTTT. The complete variable domain, with remaining parts taken from reference TRBV18 and TRBJ1-6, reads NAGVMQNPRHLVRRRGQEARLRCSPMKGHSHVYWYRQLPEEGLKFMVYLQKENIIDESGMPKERFSAEFPKEGPSILRIQQVVRGDSAAYFCASSPLGQLNSPLHFGNGTRLTVT.

Many counts were recorded for this clonotype. The V call is TRBV20-1, the J call TRBJ2-1; weak D call: TRBD2 (6 bases). Between the trimmed V and J ends, which lost 1 base and 3 bases, there was a span of 10 bases. The CDR3 has 14 residues. The germline V gene encodes CDR1 DFQATT and CDR2 SNEGSKA (reference sequence). The CDR3 sequence: CSARVTGSYNEQFF. CDR3 sequence (DNA): TGCAGTGCTAGAGTTACCGGGAGCTACAATGAGCAGTTCTTC.

Worth noting for this clonotype: A much larger clone sits a single nucleotide away, making a read error possible. No conserved phenylalanine or tryptophan ends this CDR3, so it is likely a read error. The V call is TRBV20-1, the J call TRBJ1-2; a weak D match, TRBD1 (5 bases). Germline CDR1 DFQATT, CDR2 SNEGSKA (reference sequence). The length of the CDR3 is 11 residues. Deletions cut 4 bases from V and 5 bases from J, with 8 bases between. The CDR3 nucleotides are TGCAGTGCTATAGAGGGGTATGGCTACACCCTC. It yields the protein CSAIEGYGYTL.

This clonotype came up a few times. V gene TRBV12-3 or TRBV12-4 combines with J gene TRBJ2-7; the D is unclear. Trimming removed 2 bases from V and 2 bases from J, with 10 bases in between. The CDR3 consists of 14 residues. The CDR3 DNA follows: TGTGCCAGCAGTTTACTCAGGCGCCCCTACGAGCAGTACTTC. Protein product: CASSLLRRPYEQYF.